This T cell receptor beta chain was retrieved from a study of T cell repertoires in ileal Crohn's disease. Study details: The MI sample came from the proximal margin of the surgical specimen.

Overall study results and limits: Endoscopic recurrence occurred in every patient whose clonality exceeded 26.8%. Active smokers at surgery had more clonal expansions than non-smokers.

Remarks on this clone: Its specificity is unknown.

Repertoires were generated with immunoSEQ multiplex PCR, while TCRdb's copy carries only in-frame clones and drops some. The sample lists 4,500 to 6,500 clones; approximately 78% were seen once. Trimming cost V 5 bases and J 2 bases; bases outside gene matches: 3. This CDR3 is built from 14 residues. Germline loops: CDR1 SGHTA, CDR2 FQGNSA. The time point is: proximal margin of the surgical specimen (macroscopically non-inflamed). Included were adult ileal or ileocolonic Crohn's patients indicated for ileocolonic resection. The genes are TRBV7-2 and TRBJ2-3; TRBD2 matches 8 bases. The sequencing input was ileal tissue. This TCR was recovered from an adult with Crohn's disease. The CDR3 DNA reads as TGTGCCAGCAGCCCGCGGGGGGACACAGATACGCAGTATTTT. This gives the protein CASSPRGDTDTQYF.